This entry features one T cell receptor beta chain sequence. Antigen specificity is unknown. A single heparinised blood sample, averaging around 0.11 L, was obtained per donor. This record belongs to a study of beta chain features in type 1 diabetes. This CDR3 comprises 17 residues. The germline gives CDR1 SGHAT, CDR2 FQNNGV. With V trimmed by 5 bases and J by 5 bases, 8 bases remained unmatched. Regarding the study as a whole: In these data, an HLA type influence on TCRB rearrangement remained unresolved.

Investigators reverse transcribed all isolated RNA, so they sequenced expressed TCRB transcripts. Only in-frame clones appear in the TCRdb table, and some are missing; sequencing was by immunoSEQ multiplex PCR. The table records 300,000 to 400,000 clones, more than 9.5% of them present only once. The origin of this receptor is a woman aged 25-40 years in good health. J is TRBJ2-3 and V is TRBV11-2; TRBD2 matches at 15 bases. Sequencing used naive CD4+ T cells from blood. The CDR3 DNA sequence: TGTGCCAGCAGCCAAGCAGGACTAGCGGGAGGGGGAGATACGCAGTATTTT. This sequence encodes CASSQAGLAGGGDTQYF.